These 5 T cell receptor beta chains were all obtained from the same sample, sequenced in a study of Graves' ophthalmopathy and Graves' hyperthyroidism. RNA transcripts yielded amplified TCR beta CDR3 regions. RT-PCR with HTBI primers came first, then second-round multiplex PCR. TCRdb re-called the multiplex PCR reads with MiXCR, one entry per CDR3 protein. Counted here are fewer than 400,000 distinct CDR3 sequences, around 20% occurring once; the ten biggest clones make up around 1.5%. The sequenced material came from peripheral blood. These receptors came from a woman in her late teens or twenties with Graves' ophthalmopathy.

The sample holds many counts of this clonotype. The final CDR3 position lacks the conserved phenylalanine or tryptophan, pointing to a likely read error. The rearrangement links TRBV6-5 to TRBJ1-2; D is uncertain. This CDR3 has 12 amino acids. V gave up 4 bases and J gave up 11 bases, with 14 bases separating them. Looked up from germline, CDR1 is MNHEY and CDR2 is SVGAGI. CDR3 protein: CASSSRGEYYTV. The CDR3 nucleotides read TGTGCCAGCAGTTCTCGCGGGGAGTATTACACCGTC.

This clonotype was counted many times. V usage is TRBV5-6 and J usage is TRBJ1-1, with unresolved D. Trimming removed 0 bases at V and 1 base at J, with 10 bases between. Germline V gene lookup returns CDR1 SGHDT and CDR2 YYEEEE. This CDR3 is built from 15 residues. The DNA for the CDR3 is TGTGCCAGCAGCTTGGTTGAGGACGGGAACACTGAAGCTTTCTTT. Amino acids: CASSLVEDGNTEAFF.

Details on this clonotype: A junction boundary mismatches the germline segment, possibly from a read error. This chain links TRBV4-2 with TRBJ2-7; 9 bases are a match to TRBD2. The CDR3 is made up of 16 amino acids. Germline loops: CDR1 LGHNA, CDR2 YNFKEQ. CDR3 nucleotides: TGTGCCAGCAGCCAAGAAGGTAGCGGGAGCTCCAACGAGCAGTACTTC. This translates into CASSQEGSGSSNEQYF.

The sample holds a few counts of this clonotype. V and J are TRBV4-3 and TRBJ2-7; the D is unclear. This CDR3 spans 15 amino acids. With 0 bases removed from V and 7 bases from J, the gap between germline ends came to 16 bases. The germline gives CDR1 LGHNA, CDR2 YSLEER. CDR3 sequence reads: CASSQDSGTEAEQYF. The CDR3 DNA reads as TGCGCCAGCAGCCAAGATTCAGGAACAGAGGCAGAGCAGTACTTC.

A note on this clonotype: Germline and junction disagree at one end, which may indicate a read error. The chain joins TRBV7-8 to TRBJ1-6, with a weak D call TRBD1 (5 bases). The CDR3 runs 16 residues. CDR1 SGHVS and CDR2 FQNEAQ come from the germline V gene. CDR3 sequence (DNA): TGTGCCAGTAGCTCCTCGCGGGGCGCTGGGAATTCACCCCTCCACTTT. This translates into CASSSSRGAGNSPLHF.